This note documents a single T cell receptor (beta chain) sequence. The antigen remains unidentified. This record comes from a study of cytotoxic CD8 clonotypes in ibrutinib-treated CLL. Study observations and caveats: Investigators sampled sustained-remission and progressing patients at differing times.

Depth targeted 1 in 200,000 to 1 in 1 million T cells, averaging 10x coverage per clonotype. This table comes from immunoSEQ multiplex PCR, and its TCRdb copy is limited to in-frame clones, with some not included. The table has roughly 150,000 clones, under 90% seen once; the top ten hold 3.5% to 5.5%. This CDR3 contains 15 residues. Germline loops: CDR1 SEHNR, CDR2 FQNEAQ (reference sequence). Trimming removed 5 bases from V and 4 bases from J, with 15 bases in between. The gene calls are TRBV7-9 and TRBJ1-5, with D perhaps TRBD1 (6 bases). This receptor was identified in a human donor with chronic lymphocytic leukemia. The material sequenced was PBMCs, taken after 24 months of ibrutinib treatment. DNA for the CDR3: TGTGCCAGCAGCCCCCGGAGGGGGGGGAATCAGCCCCAGCATTTT. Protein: CASSPRRGGNQPQHF.